Here is one T cell receptor beta chain with its context. The data stem from a study of T cells in women clearing cervical HPV infection. Repertoires were generated with immunoSEQ multiplex PCR, while TCRdb's copy carries only in-frame clones and drops some. The sample has 36,000 or so clones. The material sequenced was blood buffy coat. The clonotype originates from a woman aged 18-70 years with a cervical HPV16 infection that either progressed to CIN3+ or cleared (not recorded which).

The CDR3 region is CASSGLAATPGELFF. CDR3 DNA (partial): TGCGCCAGCAGCGGACTAGCGGCGACACCGGGGGAG. The genes are TRBV5-1 and TRBJ2-2; the match to TRBD2 covers 10 bases. The sequenced fragment ends 3 residues before the CDR3 boundary, so the rest is inferred from the germline J gene. Trimming at V came to 4 bases and at J to 8 bases, leaving 8 bases not matched to a gene. CDR1 SGHRS and CDR2 YFSETQ come from the germline V gene. This CDR3 spans 15 amino acids.